This T cell receptor beta chain emerged from a study of blood T cell repertoires in COVID-19. Across the study: Samples came from the United States, Italy and Spain, spanning acute and convalescent COVID-19.

Authors' analysis steps: Quantification of nucleated cells was approximated via reference gene primer amplification. TCRdb's copy holds only in-frame clones and misses some; the assay was immunoSEQ multiplex PCR. V, J and clone size are those of that table, while D and trimming were read from the DNA. The sample holds 250,000 to 350,000 clones, around 87% seen once. This CDR3 is built from 15 residues. Trimming left V 6 bases short and J 2 bases short, with 16 bases between. Germline-derived CDR1 and CDR2 are MDHEN and SYDVKM. Sequencing was done on a sample of peripheral blood. This chain joins TRBV28 and TRBJ1-2; weak D call: TRBD1 (5 bases). The clonotype originates from a man between 18 and 35 years old with active or convalescent COVID-19. The CDR3 loop is CASRAQGGRNYGYTF. CDR3 nucleotides: TGTGCCAGCAGAGCCCAGGGTGGGCGCAACTATGGCTACACCTTC.